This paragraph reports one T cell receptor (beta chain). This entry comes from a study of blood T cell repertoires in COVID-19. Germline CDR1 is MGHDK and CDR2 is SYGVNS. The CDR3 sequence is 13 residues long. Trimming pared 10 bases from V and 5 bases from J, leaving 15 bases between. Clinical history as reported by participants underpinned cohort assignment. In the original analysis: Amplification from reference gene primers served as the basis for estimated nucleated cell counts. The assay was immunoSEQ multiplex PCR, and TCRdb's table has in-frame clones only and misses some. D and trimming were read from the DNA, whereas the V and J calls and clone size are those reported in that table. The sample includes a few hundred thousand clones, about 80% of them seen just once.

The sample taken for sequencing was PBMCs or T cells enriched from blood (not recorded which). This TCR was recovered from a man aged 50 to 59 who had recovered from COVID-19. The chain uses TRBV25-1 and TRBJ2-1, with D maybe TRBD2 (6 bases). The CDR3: CAISLADHNEQFF. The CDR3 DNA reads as TGTGCCATTTCACTAGCTGACCACAATGAGCAGTTCTTC.